These T cell receptor beta chains were read from a single sample in a study of blood T cell repertoires in COVID-19. Measured with immunoSEQ multiplex PCR; TCRdb has only the in-frame clones, and not every one. The table includes some 330,000 clones, about four fifths detected once. Sequenced material: PBMCs or T cells enriched from blood (not recorded which). These receptors all come from a woman between 45 and 60 years old who had recovered from COVID-19. Each CDR3 is given with its conserved first and last residue. D genes are given only for firm matches. Clone size, where shown, is once, few, many, or a class for clones that have expanded.

V	size	D	J	CDR3	DNA
TRBV5-1	.	TRBD2	TRBJ2-5	CASSLSPGGVAETQYF	TGCGCCAGCAGCTTGTCCCCGGGAGGGGTAGCGGAGACCCAGTACTTC
TRBV28	.	.	TRBJ2-1	CASSLTGGNEQFF	TGTGCCAGCAGTTTGACAGGAGGCAATGAGCAGTTCTTC
TRBV18	.	TRBD1	TRBJ1-2	CASSPLGQGSGGYTF	TGTGCCAGCTCACCACTAGGACAGGGCTCTGGTGGCTACACCTTC
TRBV11-2	.	.	TRBJ1-1	CASSLGGNTEAFF	TGTGCCAGCAGCTTAGGGGGCAACACTGAAGCTTTCTTT
TRBV30	once	.	TRBJ1-2	CAFTIDSGHGYTF	TGTGCCTTCACGATCGACAGTGGACATGGCTACACCTTC
TRBV24-1	few	TRBD1	TRBJ1-5	CATAGQGDTQPQHF	TGTGCCACCGCGGGACAGGGAGATACTCAGCCCCAGCATTTT
TRBV19	.	TRBD1	TRBJ1-1	CASQLGTGGRGTEAFF	TGTGCCAGCCAACTTGGGACAGGGGGAAGGGGCACTGAAGCTTTCTTT
TRBV7-9	.	.	TRBJ2-3	CASSLSLSTDTQYF	TGTGCCAGCAGCTTATCTCTGAGCACAGATACGCAGTATTTT
TRBV6-1	.	TRBD2	TRBJ2-5	CASSAGLGYQETQYF	TGTGCCAGCAGTGCGGGACTAGGGTACCAAGAGACCCAGTACTTC
TRBV27	.	.	TRBJ1-4	CASSFGGAEEKLFF	TGTGCCAGCAGTTTCGGAGGGGCGGAAGAAAAACTGTTTTTT
TRBV18	.	.	TRBJ1-2	CASSPTEDYGYTF	TGTGCCAGCTCACCAACAGAAGACTATGGCTACACCTTC
TRBV4-3	few	.	TRBJ1-1	CASSQDGTEAFF	TGCGCCAGCAGCCAAGACGGGACAGAAGCTTTCTTT
TRBV28	.	.	TRBJ2-1	CASRQFGGQFF	TGTGCCAGCAGGCAATTCGGGGGGCAGTTCTTC
TRBV5-4	once	.	TRBJ2-2	CASSADRRNTGELFF	TGTGCCAGCAGCGCAGACAGACGGAACACCGGGGAGCTGTTTTTT
TRBV6-6	.	TRBD1	TRBJ1-2	CASRAGTANYGYTF	TGTGCCAGCAGGGCCGGGACAGCAAACTATGGCTACACCTTC
TRBV16	.	TRBD1	TRBJ1-5	CASSQSLGTGNQPQHF	TGTGCCAGCAGCCAATCCTTGGGGACAGGGAATCAGCCCCAGCATTTT
TRBV30	.	.	TRBJ2-1	CAWNHGQAGNEQFF	TGTGCCTGGAACCACGGGCAGGCGGGGAATGAGCAGTTCTTC
TRBV7-2	.	.	TRBJ2-2	CASSQGTGTGELFF	TGTGCCAGCAGCCAGGGGACGGGCACCGGGGAGCTGTTTTTT
TRBV30	.	.	TRBJ1-1	CAWSPLTLNTEAFF	TGTGCCTGGAGTCCCCTGACACTGAACACTGAAGCTTTCTTT
TRBV9	.	TRBD2	TRBJ2-1	CASSVGAGSGRADEQFF	TGTGCCAGCAGCGTAGGGGCGGGGAGCGGGAGGGCCGATGAGCAGTTCTTC
TRBV6-2/TRBV6-3	.	.	TRBJ2-7	CASSYSTADPYEQYF	TGTGCCAGCAGTTACTCGACAGCAGATCCCTACGAGCAGTACTTC
TRBV11-3	once	.	TRBJ1-1	CASSPSPAGEAFF	TGTGCCAGCAGCCCCAGTCCGGCAGGTGAAGCTTTCTTT
TRBV19	.	TRBD2	TRBJ2-5	CASSMRREGQETQYF	TGTGCCAGTAGTATGAGGCGGGAGGGCCAAGAGACCCAGTACTTC
TRBV9	.	.	TRBJ2-2	CASRAGSNTGELFF	TGTGCCAGCAGGGCGGGATCGAACACCGGGGAGCTGTTTTTT
TRBV5-1	once	.	TRBJ1-2	CASSPFGGGDYTF	TGCGCCAGCAGCCCCTTTGGTGGGGGCGATTACACCTTC
TRBV30	.	TRBD1	TRBJ1-5	CAWRFPGGGNQPQHF	TGTGCCTGGAGGTTCCCAGGGGGCGGGAATCAGCCCCAGCATTTT
TRBV20-1	.	.	TRBJ1-5	CSASFTWGENQPQHF	TGCAGTGCTAGTTTTACGTGGGGGGAGAATCAGCCCCAGCATTTT
TRBV27	.	.	TRBJ2-2	CASSLRWATGELFF	TGTGCCAGCAGTTTACGGTGGGCCACCGGGGAGCTGTTTTTT
TRBV18	.	TRBD2	TRBJ2-7	CASSPLLAGGPGTYEQYF	TGTGCCAGCTCACCACTCCTAGCGGGAGGGCCAGGAACCTACGAGCAGTACTTC
TRBV11-2	.	TRBD2	TRBJ2-5	CASSTGLAGVVTQYF	TGTGCCAGCAGCACGGGACTAGCGGGAGTGGTGACCCAGTACTTC
TRBV4-2	.	.	TRBJ1-4	CASSQDPARASTNEKLFF	TGTGCCAGCAGCCAAGATCCGGCCAGGGCCTCAACTAATGAAAAACTGTTTTTT
TRBV3-1/TRBV3-2	once	.	TRBJ2-2	CASSQTVVVGELFF	TGTGCCAGCAGCCAGACAGTCGTTGTCGGGGAGCTGTTTTTT
TRBV4-3	.	.	TRBJ1-5	CASSQDPYSNQPQHF	TGCGCCAGCAGCCAAGATCCTTATAGCAATCAGCCCCAGCATTTT
TRBV4-1	.	.	TRBJ1-3	CASSQLQGPPGNTIYF	TGCGCCAGCAGCCAATTACAGGGTCCCCCTGGAAACACCATATATTTT
TRBV6-5	few	TRBD1	TRBJ1-1	CASRRTGNTEAFF	TGTGCCAGCAGGCGGACAGGGAACACTGAAGCTTTCTTT
TRBV18	.	TRBD1	TRBJ1-2	CASSPNQGASRYTF	TGTGCCAGCTCACCCAATCAGGGGGCGTCGCGCTACACCTTC
TRBV6-5	few	TRBD1	TRBJ1-6	CASSYDRGVHNSPLHF	TGTGCCAGCAGTTACGACAGGGGGGTCCATAATTCACCCCTCCACTTT
TRBV27	.	.	TRBJ1-5	CASSRSSNQPQHF	TGTGCCAGCAGCAGAAGTAGCAATCAGCCCCAGCATTTT
TRBV6-6	.	.	TRBJ1-1	CASSLQGTEAFF	TGTGCCAGCAGTTTACAGGGCACTGAAGCTTTCTTT
TRBV19	.	TRBD1	TRBJ2-1	CASRTGLHEQFF	TGTGCCAGTAGGACAGGGTTACATGAGCAGTTCTTC
TRBV10-3	.	.	TRBJ1-5	CAISESGGSNQPQHF	TGTGCCATCAGTGAGTCAGGGGGAAGCAATCAGCCCCAGCATTTT
TRBV19	.	TRBD1	TRBJ2-4	CASSIGTALAKNIQYF	TGTGCCAGTAGCATTGGGACAGCCCTAGCCAAAAACATTCAGTACTTC
TRBV6-1	.	.	TRBJ1-5	CASSEDSAQHF	TGTGCCAGCAGTGAAGATTCGGCCCAGCATTTT
TRBV9	.	TRBD1	TRBJ2-1	CASSARDSQRVYNEQFF	TGTGCCAGCAGCGCAAGGGACAGCCAAAGAGTCTACAATGAGCAGTTCTTC
TRBV7-9	.	TRBD1	TRBJ2-7	CASSLSDRPYEQYF	TGTGCCAGCAGCTTATCGGACAGGCCCTACGAGCAGTACTTC
TRBV6-5	.	.	TRBJ1-2	CASRIGGTANYGYTF	TGTGCCAGCAGAATCGGCGGGACGGCCAACTATGGCTACACCTTC